This T cell receptor beta chain originates from a study of beta chain features in type 1 diabetes (dated by TCRdb to 2017 to 2018). A note on the overall study: Mean age, gender distribution, total cell number and subset yield were not different between patients and healthy donors. A total of some 100,000,000 sorted cells were examined across all samples, and a strong correlation was observed between cell number per subset and RNA yield. In the study, TCRB repertoires of sorted circulating CD4+ T cell subsets from recently diagnosed type 1 diabetes patients were compared with those of matched healthy donors. Whereas all 30 or so donors provided naive and central memory subsets, regulatory and stem cell-like memory subsets were isolated from just 8 patients and roughly eight healthy donors. The paper's findings and limits, for the study overall: Sequencing cDNA rather than genomic DNA could over-represent highly expressing activated cells, although activation and CD3 levels did not differ between groups. In all four CD4+ subsets, TCRB CDR3 length was moderately but significantly shorter in type 1 diabetes patients. Because small numbers of individuals were included in the HLA sub-analyses, any influence of HLA type on TCRB rearrangement was left unresolved. At VDJ recombination sites, patients with type 1 diabetes made fewer insertions and deleted more nucleotides, a pattern implying thymic rearrangement abnormalities. PCR might favor shorter templates, but patient and control samples were amplified and corrected together, so any skew would affect both groups equally. The naive, central memory and regulatory TCRB repertoires appeared to resemble one another more closely among patients than among healthy donors.

Each donor gave one peripheral blood draw, roughly 120 mL on average, collected into heparinised tubes. A BD FACSAria II was used to sort naive, central memory, regulatory and stem cell-like memory CD4+ T cells with a panel that included CD45RO, CCR7, CD25, CD127, CD95 and CD27. A purity above 95% was achieved for all sorted populations. Right away, PBMCs were isolated by Lymphoprep density gradient centrifugation and were stained directly, with no culture step. So that batch effects would be minimized, each experiment stained and sorted samples in pairs, pairing one healthy donor with one patient. V sheds 6 bases and J sheds 4 bases, leaving 12 bases between their ends. Looking up the germline V gene yields CDR1 MNHEY and CDR2 SVGAGI. The CDR3, cysteine through phenylalanine, is 13 amino acids long. Here the CDR3 DNA is all that survives: 39 bases in frame from base 1. All of the isolated RNA was reverse transcribed with the High Capacity cDNA Reverse Transcription Kit, so expressed TCRB transcripts were sequenced. Deep immunoSEQ sequencing was applied to naive, central memory and regulatory T cell samples, giving an average of about 3.8 million total reads per sample. Sorted cells were lysed in RLT buffer, and RNA was extracted using DNase-treated RNeasy Micro or Mini kits according to cell number. To prevent cross-contamination, every cell subset was processed on its own, while patient and healthy donor samples were processed together. The immunoSEQ multiplex PCR was used to amplify TCRB sequences from cDNA, yielding 87-bp fragments that span the CDR3 region. Sequencing of the amplicons was done on the Illumina HiSeq platform. Under the source paper's analysis protocol: PCR bias was computationally corrected using synthetic template baselines, reads within Hamming distance 2 were collapsed, and singletons that could not be merged were discarded. Reads were aligned to IMGT to assign V, D and J genes, CDR3 length, and insertions or deletions at six rearrangement sites. Within each subset, clonotype counts were normalized to sorted cell number, and only after that were true diversity and Gini coefficients computed with the tcR R package. The overlap coefficient, calculated on TCRB nucleotide sequences, was used to measure repertoire sharing. Out-of-frame TCRB sequences from naive cells were analyzed as a proxy for the pre-selection repertoire. As stored in TCRdb, this immuneACCESS dataset retains in-frame rearrangements with V and J assigned. A fraction of the clones does not appear; measured against another copy, unresolved V genes explain less than half of the discrepancy, and the remainder lacks a known reason. Clone size and V and J calls were adopted from that table, with D and trimming inferred from the DNA. The sample includes over 350,000 clones, with over 13% observed a single time. The ten largest clonotypes hold roughly 0.019% of the sample.

This clone turned up a few times. Its antigen is not yet known. Within one base of it there is no much larger clone, and no base qualities were kept. The receptor was isolated from a woman between 18 and 29 years old in good health. The receptor chain draws on TRBV6-5 and TRBJ1-2, with the D gene uncertain. The sequenced material came from naive CD4+ T cells from blood. The cell subset or site tag for this specimen amounts to: true naive CD4+ T cells. The base sequence is TGTGCCAGCAGCCCATCAGGCCTCTATGGCTACACCTTC. Its translation reads: CASSPSGLYGYTF.